This is a list of T cell receptor beta chains from one sample in a study of blood T cell repertoires in COVID-19. Assay used: immunoSEQ multiplex PCR; TCRdb lists only in-frame clones, some missing. This sample yields a few hundred thousand clones, of which around 80% are seen a single time; about 1.5% belongs to the top ten. The sequenced sample consisted of peripheral blood. These receptors were collected from a woman aged 35 to 49 who had recovered from COVID-19. Both conserved end residues are part of each CDR3. The order of the fields is V gene, J gene, CDR3 protein.

v_gene: TRBV4-3
j_gene: TRBJ2-3
CDR3aa: CASSQGQGEIDTQYF

v_gene: TRBV10-2
j_gene: TRBJ2-7
CDR3aa: CASREDGTQPYEQYF

v_gene: TRBV2
j_gene: TRBJ2-1
CDR3aa: CASKLTEGGISYNEQFF

v_gene: TRBV5-8
j_gene: TRBJ1-2
CDR3aa: CASRPKVGQTQITGDYGYTF

v_gene: TRBV15
j_gene: TRBJ2-3
CDR3aa: CATSPSGGVTDTQYF

v_gene: TRBV2
j_gene: TRBJ2-3
CDR3aa: CASTEGTASSDTQYF

v_gene: TRBV12-3/TRBV12-4
j_gene: TRBJ2-5
CDR3aa: CASKRGYQETQYF

v_gene: TRBV6-5
j_gene: TRBJ2-7
CDR3aa: CASKLAGGPLYEQYF

v_gene: TRBV30
j_gene: TRBJ1-2
CDR3aa: CAWGAGTNYGYTF

v_gene: TRBV19
j_gene: TRBJ2-2
CDR3aa: CASSSLALTQEELFF

v_gene: TRBV19
j_gene: TRBJ2-5
CDR3aa: CASSGTSGGETQYF

v_gene: TRBV18
j_gene: TRBJ2-3
CDR3aa: CASSPILSDTQYF

v_gene: TRBV9
j_gene: TRBJ2-5
CDR3aa: CASSVEGGQQETQYF

v_gene: TRBV15
j_gene: TRBJ2-3
CDR3aa: CATSRDGTSGGTDTQYF

v_gene: TRBV7-2
j_gene: TRBJ1-2
CDR3aa: CASTRTAQGVHGYTF

v_gene: TRBV29-1
j_gene: TRBJ1-1
CDR3aa: CSVDGQGVTEAFF

v_gene: TRBV11-1
j_gene: TRBJ2-7
CDR3aa: CASSLGGLPYEQYF

v_gene: TRBV19
j_gene: TRBJ1-2
CDR3aa: CASSIRQANYGYTF

v_gene: TRBV24-1
j_gene: TRBJ1-5
CDR3aa: CATRWTGGIQPQHF

v_gene: TRBV7-2
j_gene: TRBJ2-7
CDR3aa: CASRNPGQGPGQYF

v_gene: TRBV19
j_gene: TRBJ1-6
CDR3aa: CASAETGGNSPLHF

v_gene: TRBV5-1
j_gene: TRBJ2-2
CDR3aa: CASSLGTGLTGELFF

v_gene: TRBV5-4
j_gene: TRBJ1-1
CDR3aa: CASSPDWNTEAFF

v_gene: TRBV30
j_gene: TRBJ1-5
CDR3aa: CAWSVLSRGVGQPQHF

v_gene: TRBV13
j_gene: TRBJ2-7
CDR3aa: CASSLGLTGYEQYF

v_gene: TRBV5-1
j_gene: TRBJ2-3
CDR3aa: CASSFAGFTDTQYF

v_gene: TRBV7-2
j_gene: TRBJ2-5
CDR3aa: CASSLVLSRGETQYF

v_gene: TRBV14
j_gene: TRBJ1-2
CDR3aa: CASSQDQYYGYTF

v_gene: TRBV18
j_gene: TRBJ2-2
CDR3aa: CASSNRQGNTGELFF

v_gene: TRBV19
j_gene: TRBJ1-5
CDR3aa: CASSVRDNYSNQPQHF

v_gene: TRBV10-3
j_gene: TRBJ1-4
CDR3aa: CAISDRSKGANEKLFF

v_gene: TRBV7-2
j_gene: TRBJ2-2
CDR3aa: CASSRRVGGTNTGELFF

v_gene: TRBV28
j_gene: TRBJ1-5
CDR3aa: CASTSGTRSQPQHF

v_gene: TRBV18
j_gene: TRBJ1-3
CDR3aa: CASSPGASLDTIYF

v_gene: TRBV19
j_gene: TRBJ2-7
CDR3aa: CASRHSGSYEQYF

v_gene: TRBV18
j_gene: TRBJ2-2
CDR3aa: CASSAPGLAGAGSGELFF

v_gene: TRBV10-3
j_gene: TRBJ1-2
CDR3aa: CAITEGQEEGFYGYTF

v_gene: TRBV7-9
j_gene: TRBJ1-2
CDR3aa: CASSVAGTGEGYTF

v_gene: TRBV6-5
j_gene: TRBJ1-2
CDR3aa: CASKLTGELSGYTF

v_gene: TRBV29-1
j_gene: TRBJ2-5
CDR3aa: CSVDSQETQYF

v_gene: TRBV19
j_gene: TRBJ1-6
CDR3aa: CASSIQHDSPLHF

v_gene: TRBV7-2
j_gene: TRBJ2-3
CDR3aa: CASSLEGLESASTDTQYF

v_gene: TRBV29-1
j_gene: TRBJ1-5
CDR3aa: CSYLDIRNDQPQHF

v_gene: TRBV13
j_gene: TRBJ2-2
CDR3aa: CASSLLQGNTGELFF

v_gene: TRBV1
j_gene: TRBJ2-3
CDR3aa: CTSSQEFWVRGTDTQYF

v_gene: TRBV9
j_gene: TRBJ1-2
CDR3aa: CASSGPQDRQGYTF

v_gene: TRBV7-2
j_gene: TRBJ1-4
CDR3aa: CASSSGTTGTELFF

v_gene: TRBV5-1
j_gene: TRBJ2-7
CDR3aa: CASSLSTGQIYEQYF

v_gene: TRBV25-1
j_gene: TRBJ2-7
CDR3aa: CASNDGDYEQYF

v_gene: TRBV6-1
j_gene: TRBJ2-1
CDR3aa: CASSDGYRALHNEQFF

v_gene: TRBV7-2
j_gene: TRBJ2-5
CDR3aa: CASSQGLAGGETQYF

v_gene: TRBV11-1
j_gene: TRBJ2-3
CDR3aa: CASNGLAGTDTQYF

v_gene: TRBV9
j_gene: TRBJ2-7
CDR3aa: CASSADSPGYEQYF

v_gene: TRBV10-3
j_gene: TRBJ1-6
CDR3aa: CAISGLDSPLHF